This T cell receptor (beta chain) is from a study of T cells after posttransplantation cyclophosphamide. General study findings and limits: TRB overlap between skin or GI tissue T cells and blood was limited.

This clone was seen at least ten times. Its antigen is unknown. Generated by immunoSEQ multiplex PCR, the TCRdb table keeps only in-frame clones and is missing some. The repertoire consists of more than 20,000 clones, none detected only once. Trimming took 4 bases from V and 3 from J, leaving 13 bases between them. The CDR3 covers 15 residues. Germline lookup yields CDR1 SEHNR and CDR2 FQNEAQ (reference sequence). The chain is built from TRBV7-9 and TRBJ1-3, with D perhaps matching TRBD1 (6 bases). The sequence was collected from a man in his fifties in good health, CMV-negative, and a related stem cell transplant donor. The specimen was PBMCs. The CDR3 sequence: CASSSRGGSGNTIYF. The CDR3 bases are TGTGCCAGCAGCTCCAGAGGGGGTAGTGGAAACACCATATATTTT.